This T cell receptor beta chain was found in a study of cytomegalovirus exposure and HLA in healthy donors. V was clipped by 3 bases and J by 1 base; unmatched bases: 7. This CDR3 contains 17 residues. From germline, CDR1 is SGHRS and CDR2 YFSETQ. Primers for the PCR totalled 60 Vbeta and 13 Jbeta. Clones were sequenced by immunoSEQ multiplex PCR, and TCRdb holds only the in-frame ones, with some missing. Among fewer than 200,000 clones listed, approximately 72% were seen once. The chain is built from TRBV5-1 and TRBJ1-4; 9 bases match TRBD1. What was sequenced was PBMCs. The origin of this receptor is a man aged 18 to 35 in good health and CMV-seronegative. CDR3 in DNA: TGCGCCAGCAGCTCGCGAGGGACAGGGCGAACTAATGAAAAACTGTTTTTT. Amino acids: CASSSRGTGRTNEKLFF.